This record covers a single T cell receptor beta chain. The antigen is not known. Sampling times: baseline, cycle 4 day 1, cycle 7 day 1. This sample was included in a study of OX40 agonist ivuxolimab in advanced cancers. CDR3 length: 16 residues. Trimming took 5 bases from V and 0 from J, leaving 11 bases between them. CDR1 is MNHNY, CDR2 SVGAGI, per germline (reference sequence). The table came from immunoSEQ multiplex PCR; TCRdb's copy has only in-frame clones and leaves some out. Counted here are about 76,000 clones, 70% to 90% occurring once; the ten biggest clones make up around 0.95%. Broader study findings: Expanded peripheral T-cell antigen specificity went undetermined.

The rearrangement links TRBV6-6 to TRBJ2-6; D remains ambiguous. Sequenced material: CD4+ or CD8+ T cells sorted from blood, taken in a trial of the OX40 agonist ivuxolimab. The clonotype comes from an adult with an advanced solid tumor such as melanoma, head and neck, liver or kidney cancer. The CDR3 DNA reads as TGTGCCAGCAGTACTCCGGGCCTCTCTGGGGCCAACGTCCTGACTTTC. This gives the protein CASSTPGLSGANVLTF.